A selection of T cell receptor beta chains follows, all from one sample in a study of shared clonotypes between healthy human individuals. The table came from immunoSEQ multiplex PCR; TCRdb's copy has only in-frame clones and leaves some out. The sample contains 500,000 to 550,000 clones, about 96% of which appear only once. What was sequenced was naive CD4+ T cells sorted from blood. These receptors were collected from a woman in her twenties or thirties in good health. Each CDR3 is given with its conserved first and last residue. The D gene is left open where the match is weak. Expanded clones get a size class; other rows say once, few or many, or leave the size out.

D	J	V	size	DNA	CDR3
TRBD1	TRBJ2-3	TRBV11-2	-	TGTGCCAGCAGCTGGGGACAGATGAAGTCGACAGATACGCAGTATTTT	CASSWGQMKSTDTQYF
-	TRBJ2-3	TRBV29-1	-	TGCAGCGTTGAGGTGAGCACAGATACGCAGTATTTT	CSVEVSTDTQYF
-	TRBJ2-7	TRBV19	-	TGTGCCAGTAGTATAAGCCGGACTGATACCTACGAGCAGTACTTC	CASSISRTDTYEQYF
-	TRBJ1-3	TRBV11-2	-	TGTGCCAGCAGCCCAGGGGCGAGAGATGGAAACACCATATATTTT	CASSPGARDGNTIYF
TRBD2	TRBJ2-3	TRBV19	-	TGTGCCAGTAGTTTCCGAGCGGGGGGCACAGATACGCAGTATTTT	CASSFRAGGTDTQYF
-	TRBJ2-1	TRBV5-4	-	TGTGCCAGCAAAACGATGGGAAATGAGCAGTTCTTC	CASKTMGNEQFF
-	TRBJ2-6	TRBV19	-	TGTGCCAGTAGTAACAGGCCCCCACCAGGGGCCAACGTCCTGACTTTC	CASSNRPPPGANVLTF
-	TRBJ2-1	TRBV18	-	TGTGCCAGCTCACCAGTTGGATACAATGAGCAGTTCTTC	CASSPVGYNEQFF
TRBD1	TRBJ1-5	TRBV19	few	TGTGCCAGTAGTCTCACAGGGGATAGCAATCAGCCCCAGCATTTT	CASSLTGDSNQPQHF
-	TRBJ2-5	TRBV14	-	TGTGCCAGCAGCCAAGTTAAGGGGACCCAGTACTTC	CASSQVKGTQYF
TRBD2	TRBJ2-1	TRBV15	once	TGTGCCACCAGCAGAGAGAGTACAATGATGGTTGGGGGGGACAATGAGCAGTTCTTC	CATSRESTMMVGGDNEQFF
-	TRBJ2-6	TRBV27	-	TGTGCCAGCAGTCCCCGGACACCAAACTCTGGGGCCAACGTCCTGACTTTC	CASSPRTPNSGANVLTF
TRBD1	TRBJ1-6	TRBV28	-	TGTGCCAGCAGTATTCCACAGGGGCCAGAATCACCCCTCCACTTT	CASSIPQGPESPLHF
TRBD2	TRBJ2-3	TRBV2	-	TGTGCCAACTCACTCGGGAGGGCCTCAGATACGCAGTATTTT	CANSLGRASDTQYF
-	TRBJ2-1	TRBV5-8	-	TGTGCCAGCAGCTTGCAGGGTATTTTCCAGAATGAGCAGTTCTTC	CASSLQGIFQNEQFF
-	TRBJ2-7	TRBV28	once	TGTGCCAGCAGCCGCCCCCGCTACGAGCAGTACTTC	CASSRPRYEQYF
-	TRBJ1-3	TRBV28	-	TGTGCCAGCCTGGACAGCTCTGGAAACACCATATATTTT	CASLDSSGNTIYF
TRBD1	TRBJ2-5	TRBV18	-	TGTGCCAGCTCACCCGGGACAGGGGGCGCGTATCAAGAGACCCAGTACTTC	CASSPGTGGAYQETQYF
-	TRBJ1-2	TRBV29-1	-	TGCAGTGCTGGGGGGGACAACTATGGCTACACCTTC	CSAGGDNYGYTF
TRBD2	TRBJ2-7	TRBV15	-	TGTGCCACCAGCAGAGATTCTAGCGGGATCCTCTACGAGCAGTACTTC	CATSRDSSGILYEQYF
-	TRBJ1-5	TRBV6-1	-	TGTGCCAGCAGTGACTATCAGCCCCAGCATTTT	CASSDYQPQHF
-	TRBJ1-2	TRBV15	-	TGTGCCACCAGCGGGGGGGGTCGACGAGGCTACACCTTC	CATSGGGRRGYTF
-	TRBJ1-1	TRBV28	-	TGTGCCAGCAGTTCTCCCCCGGGACGGGCCAACACTGAAGCTTTCTTT	CASSSPPGRANTEAFF
TRBD1	TRBJ2-2	TRBV19	-	TGTGCCAGTAGTATTGGGACAGGGTTGTTTGTCGGGGAGCTGTTTTTT	CASSIGTGLFVGELFF
-	TRBJ2-7	TRBV5-4	-	TGTGCCAGCAGCTTGGATCTGGTCTTCCACGAGCAGTACTTC	CASSLDLVFHEQYF
TRBD1	TRBJ1-1	TRBV28	-	TGTGCCAGCAGTGCCCGACAGGGAGGTTGGACTGAAGCTTTCTTT	CASSARQGGWTEAFF
-	TRBJ1-1	TRBV19	few	TGTGCCAGTATGGCGGTGGCGGTGGCTTTCTTT	CASMAVAVAFF
TRBD1	TRBJ1-6	TRBV25-1	-	TGTGCCAGCACCCTAGGGACAGGGCGTTCACCCCTCCACTTT	CASTLGTGRSPLHF
-	TRBJ2-1	TRBV2	-	TGTGCCAGCCATAGCACGGTGAACAATGAGCAGTTCTTC	CASHSTVNNEQFF
TRBD1	TRBJ2-6	TRBV7-8	-	TGTGCCAGCAGCCCCCAGACAGGGGTTGGGGCCAACGTCCTGACTTTC	CASSPQTGVGANVLTF
-	TRBJ2-1	TRBV28	-	TGTGCCAGCAGTTTTCAAACATGGGTCAATGAGCAGTTCTTC	CASSFQTWVNEQFF
-	TRBJ1-3	TRBV14	-	TGTGCCAGCAGCCAGTACAGTTCCTCTGGAAACACCATATATTTT	CASSQYSSSGNTIYF
-	TRBJ2-1	TRBV4-1	-	TGCGCCAGCAGCCAACTACCCGGCGGGCAAACTAACAATGAGCAGTTCTTC	CASSQLPGGQTNNEQFF
-	TRBJ2-1	TRBV10-3	once	TGTGCCATCAGTGAGTCAGCGGCGTACAATGAGCAGTTCTTC	CAISESAAYNEQFF
-	TRBJ2-3	TRBV27	-	TGTGCCAGCAGTTCCCTGGGGGGTGGAACAGATACGCAGTATTTT	CASSSLGGGTDTQYF
-	TRBJ1-2	TRBV27	-	TGTGCCAGCAGTCCCCGCGAACACAGCTATGGCTACACCTTC	CASSPREHSYGYTF
TRBD1	TRBJ2-6	TRBV18	-	TGTGCCAGCTCCACAGGGGGAGGAATCTCTGGGGCCAACGTCCTGACTTTC	CASSTGGGISGANVLTF
TRBD2	TRBJ2-3	TRBV10-1	-	TGCGCCAGCAGTCTAGCGGGAGGGCCTGTAGATACGCAGTATTTT	CASSLAGGPVDTQYF
-	TRBJ2-7	TRBV5-3	-	TGTGCCAGAAGCCGCGTAGGCCCACCGGGAACCTACTACGAGCAGTACTTC	CARSRVGPPGTYYEQYF
-	TRBJ2-1	TRBV7-2	-	TGTGCCAGCAGCTTATACCTCGACAATGAGCAGTTCTTC	CASSLYLDNEQFF
-	TRBJ1-2	TRBV28	-	TGTGCCAGCAGTTTACAGGGTAACTATGGCTACACCTTC	CASSLQGNYGYTF
-	TRBJ2-6	TRBV11-2	-	TGTGCCAGCAGCTTAGGATCAGGACAGCACACTTTC	CASSLGSGQHTF
-	TRBJ2-1	TRBV28	-	TGTGCCAGCAGTTTAGCGGATTACAATGAGCAGTTCTTC	CASSLADYNEQFF
TRBD2	TRBJ2-7	TRBV27	-	TGTGCCAGCAGCGGACTTACTAGCGGGATTTACTACGAGCAGTACTTC	CASSGLTSGIYYEQYF
-	TRBJ2-5	TRBV27	once	TGTGCCAGCACGAAATGGGGGCAAGAGACCCAGTACTTC	CASTKWGQETQYF
TRBD2	TRBJ2-2	TRBV18	-	TGTGCCAGCTCACCTGGGACTAGCGGTCCCGCGAACACCGGGGAGCTGTTTTTT	CASSPGTSGPANTGELFF
-	TRBJ2-3	TRBV10-2	-	TGCGCCAGCCAACGTTCCACAGATACGCAGTATTTT	CASQRSTDTQYF
TRBD2	TRBJ2-7	TRBV11-3	-	TGTGCCAGCAGCTTGGGACTAGCGGGAGAGCAGTACTTC	CASSLGLAGEQYF
-	TRBJ1-1	TRBV15	-	TGTGCCACCAGCAGAGAGTCGGGCATGAACACTGAAGCTTTCTTT	CATSRESGMNTEAFF
-	TRBJ1-1	TRBV7-9	-	TGTGCCAGCAGCTTAGGGGCGAACACTGAAGCTTTCTTT	CASSLGANTEAFF
-	TRBJ2-7	TRBV14	-	TGTGCCAGCAGCTCCTACAGGGTCTCCTACGAGCAGTACTTC	CASSSYRVSYEQYF
TRBD2	TRBJ2-3	TRBV9	-	TGTGCCAGCAGCGCGACCAGCGGGAGGGACACAGATACGCAGTATTTT	CASSATSGRDTDTQYF
TRBD2	TRBJ2-7	TRBV28	-	TGTGCCAGCAGTCCCGGACTAGCGGTTACCTACGAGCAGTACTTC	CASSPGLAVTYEQYF
-	TRBJ1-5	TRBV2	-	TGTGCCAGCAGTTTGGACAGCAGCAATCAGCCCCAGCATTTT	CASSLDSSNQPQHF
TRBD1	TRBJ2-5	TRBV7-3	-	TGTGCCAGCAGCCCAAGGACAGGAGAGACCCAGTACTTC	CASSPRTGETQYF
TRBD1	TRBJ1-2	TRBV7-9	-	TGTGCCAGCAGTCAAGACAGGGATAACTATGGCTACACCTTC	CASSQDRDNYGYTF
TRBD2	TRBJ2-3	TRBV19	-	TGTGCCAGTACGGCTAGCGGAGGCACAGATACGCAGTATTTT	CASTASGGTDTQYF